This is a list of T cell receptor beta chains from one sample in a study of T cell changes during pregnancy in multiple sclerosis. Produced via immunoSEQ multiplex PCR; TCRdb's table is partial and in-frame only. The sample has around 35,000 clones, 92% seen once. The sequencing input was PBMCs (not recorded whether the cells were cultured). These receptors originate from a female donor with multiple sclerosis, enrolled in a pregnancy study. Each CDR3 is given with its conserved first and last residue. The order of the fields is clone size, D gene, J gene, V gene, CDR3 DNA, CDR3 protein. A D gene is named only where the DNA matches it firmly. Part of the rows lack a size; the others show once, few, many or a class for expanded clones.

abundance: .
d_gene: .
j_gene: TRBJ1-1
v_gene: TRBV30
CDR3nt: TGTGCCTGGAGTGGGGGGGGAACAAGAAACACTGAAGCTTTCTTT
CDR3aa: CAWSGGGTRNTEAFF

abundance: .
d_gene: .
j_gene: TRBJ2-7
v_gene: TRBV5-1
CDR3nt: TGCGCCAGCAGCCCCTCGGGGTACAGCTACGAGCAGTACTTC
CDR3aa: CASSPSGYSYEQYF

abundance: once
d_gene: .
j_gene: TRBJ1-2
v_gene: TRBV25-1
CDR3nt: TGTGCCAGCAGTGAAGCGGGTAACTATGGCTACACCTTC
CDR3aa: CASSEAGNYGYTF

abundance: .
d_gene: TRBD2
j_gene: TRBJ2-1
v_gene: TRBV7-9
CDR3nt: TGTGCCAGCAGCCCTTCTCCCGGGACTAGCAATGAGCAGTTCTTC
CDR3aa: CASSPSPGTSNEQFF

abundance: .
d_gene: .
j_gene: TRBJ2-2
v_gene: TRBV2
CDR3nt: TGTGCCAGCTACGTGACAGGGAACACCGGGGAGCTGTTTTTT
CDR3aa: CASYVTGNTGELFF

abundance: .
d_gene: .
j_gene: TRBJ1-2
v_gene: TRBV11-2
CDR3nt: TGTGCCAGCAGCTTAGAGGAGAACTATGGCTACACCTTC
CDR3aa: CASSLEENYGYTF

abundance: .
d_gene: .
j_gene: TRBJ1-4
v_gene: TRBV9
CDR3nt: TGTGCCAGCAGCGAGAGGGGACGCGGTGAAAAACTGTTTTTT
CDR3aa: CASSERGRGEKLFF

abundance: .
d_gene: .
j_gene: TRBJ2-7
v_gene: TRBV18
CDR3nt: TGTGCCAGCTCACCAAGAAAAGATTACGAGCAGTACTTC
CDR3aa: CASSPRKDYEQYF

abundance: .
d_gene: TRBD2
j_gene: TRBJ2-1
v_gene: TRBV7-8
CDR3nt: TGTGCCAGCAGCTGGACCGAGGGACTAGTCGTTGAGCAGTTCTTC
CDR3aa: CASSWTEGLVVEQFF

abundance: .
d_gene: .
j_gene: TRBJ1-4
v_gene: TRBV25-1
CDR3nt: TGTGCCAGCAGTGAATGGGCGGCCCATAATGAAAAACTGTTTTTT
CDR3aa: CASSEWAAHNEKLFF

abundance: few
d_gene: .
j_gene: TRBJ2-7
v_gene: TRBV5-1
CDR3nt: TGCGCCAGCAGCTTGGTGGCAGGGGCTCTCGAGCAGTACTTC
CDR3aa: CASSLVAGALEQYF

abundance: .
d_gene: TRBD2
j_gene: TRBJ2-1
v_gene: TRBV7-2
CDR3nt: TGTGCCAGCAGCTTATCGGGGAGGGGCGGGGTGAATGAGCAGTTCTTC
CDR3aa: CASSLSGRGGVNEQFF

abundance: .
d_gene: .
j_gene: TRBJ2-2
v_gene: TRBV6-4
CDR3nt: TGTGCCAGCAGTGAGGGTTACACCGGGGAGCTGTTTTTT
CDR3aa: CASSEGYTGELFF

abundance: few
d_gene: TRBD1
j_gene: TRBJ1-5
v_gene: TRBV7-2
CDR3nt: TGTGCCAGCAGCCGAGGGGGCGGCCAGCCCCAGCATTTT
CDR3aa: CASSRGGGQPQHF

abundance: .
d_gene: TRBD2
j_gene: TRBJ2-1
v_gene: TRBV27
CDR3nt: TGTGCCAGCAGTCGACTCCTAGCGGGAGGAAGAGATGAGCAGTTCTTC
CDR3aa: CASSRLLAGGRDEQFF

abundance: .
d_gene: .
j_gene: TRBJ2-7
v_gene: TRBV27
CDR3nt: TGTGCCAGCAGTGGCGGCGGATACTCCTACGAGCAGTACTTC
CDR3aa: CASSGGGYSYEQYF

abundance: .
d_gene: TRBD2
j_gene: TRBJ2-6
v_gene: TRBV7-2
CDR3nt: TGTGCCAGCAGCCTAGGGACTAGCTTTGGGGCCAACGTCCTGACTTTC
CDR3aa: CASSLGTSFGANVLTF

abundance: .
d_gene: TRBD2
j_gene: TRBJ2-7
v_gene: TRBV5-1
CDR3nt: TGCGCCAGCAGCTTGGTGGTAGCGGGAGGGGAGGAGTACTTC
CDR3aa: CASSLVVAGGEEYF

abundance: once
d_gene: .
j_gene: TRBJ2-5
v_gene: TRBV19
CDR3nt: TGTGCCAGTAGTATAATGCTAGGTCAAGAGACCCAGTACTTC
CDR3aa: CASSIMLGQETQYF

abundance: .
d_gene: TRBD1
j_gene: TRBJ1-2
v_gene: TRBV30
CDR3nt: TGTGCCTGGAGTGTACGGTGGGGACAGGGCTATGGCTACACCTTC
CDR3aa: CAWSVRWGQGYGYTF

abundance: .
d_gene: TRBD2
j_gene: TRBJ2-3
v_gene: TRBV6-4
CDR3nt: TGTGCCAGCAGTGTTAGCGGGAGCACAGATACGCAGTATTTT
CDR3aa: CASSVSGSTDTQYF

abundance: .
d_gene: .
j_gene: TRBJ2-3
v_gene: TRBV4-1
CDR3nt: TGCGCCAGCAGCCCGGTAGGGGGGCTCACAGATACGCAGTATTTT
CDR3aa: CASSPVGGLTDTQYF

abundance: .
d_gene: TRBD1
j_gene: TRBJ2-7
v_gene: TRBV11-2
CDR3nt: TGTGCCAGCAGCTTTAAGGGGGCAGGAGAGTACGAGCAGTACTTC
CDR3aa: CASSFKGAGEYEQYF

abundance: .
d_gene: .
j_gene: TRBJ1-2
v_gene: TRBV28
CDR3nt: TGTGCCAGCAGTTTAAAACCACCCTATGGCTACACCTTC
CDR3aa: CASSLKPPYGYTF

abundance: once
d_gene: TRBD1
j_gene: TRBJ2-3
v_gene: TRBV5-7
CDR3nt: TGTGCCAGCAGCTCCCCAAACCCAAGACAGGGGAGATGTCAAGATACGCAGTATTTT
CDR3aa: CASSSPNPRQGRCQDTQYF

abundance: .
d_gene: .
j_gene: TRBJ2-2
v_gene: TRBV4-1
CDR3nt: TGCGCCAGCAGCCCCAGCCAGGGAGCCGGGGAGCTGTTTTTT
CDR3aa: CASSPSQGAGELFF

abundance: .
d_gene: .
j_gene: TRBJ2-5
v_gene: TRBV18
CDR3nt: TGTGCCAGCTCACCACCGCCCCACAGGGAGACCCAGTACTTC
CDR3aa: CASSPPPHRETQYF

abundance: .
d_gene: .
j_gene: TRBJ1-5
v_gene: TRBV5-5
CDR3nt: TGTGCCAGCAGCTTAATGTCGATTAGGGAGCCCCAGCATTTT
CDR3aa: CASSLMSIREPQHF

abundance: .
d_gene: .
j_gene: TRBJ2-3
v_gene: TRBV18
CDR3nt: TGTGCCAGCTCCCCAGCCGTAGCTAGCACAGATACGCAGTATTTT
CDR3aa: CASSPAVASTDTQYF

abundance: .
d_gene: TRBD1
j_gene: TRBJ2-2
v_gene: TRBV11-2
CDR3nt: TGTGCCAGCAGCCAAGGACAGGGGGCAAACACCGGGGAGCTGTTTTTT
CDR3aa: CASSQGQGANTGELFF

abundance: .
d_gene: .
j_gene: TRBJ1-5
v_gene: TRBV27
CDR3nt: TGTGCCAGCGATAGCCTAATGGGATCCAATCAGCCCCAGCATTTT
CDR3aa: CASDSLMGSNQPQHF

abundance: .
d_gene: .
j_gene: TRBJ2-3
v_gene: TRBV14
CDR3nt: TGTGCCAGCAGCCAAGAATGGGCCAGCCGCACAGATACGCAGTATTTT
CDR3aa: CASSQEWASRTDTQYF